This entry concerns a single TCR beta chain. No antigen is known for it. This sample's time point: newly diagnosed, previously untreated cHL patient sample. Using magnetic negative selection, the CD4+ T cells were separated out of thawed PBMCs. The authors compared against newly diagnosed, untreated classical Hodgkin lymphoma PBMCs. The CDR3 contains 14 residues. V lost 5 bases, J lost 3 bases, and 13 bases lay in between. CDR1 and CDR2 from the germline V gene are SGHTA and FQGNSA. The method was immunoSEQ multiplex PCR; TCRdb's version includes in-frame clones alone and lacks a portion of them. There are about 35,000 clones in the sample; roughly 90% occur only once, and around 0.2% lies in the top ten. The data were obtained in a study of PD-1 blockade in classical Hodgkin lymphoma. Notes on the study in general: At baseline, newly diagnosed patients reportedly showed less TCR diversity than healthy donors.

This chain uses TRBV7-2 with TRBJ1-2, with D perhaps matching TRBD1 (6 bases). This TCR derives from a human donor with classical Hodgkin lymphoma. Sequenced material: CD4+ T cells from blood. CDR3 DNA: TGTGCCAGCAGCCTCGACAGGTCCCACTATGGCTACACCTTC. This gives the protein CASSLDRSHYGYTF.